A single TCR beta chain is shown here with its context. This sample was taken from a study of T cells in Graves' hyperthyroidism and ophthalmopathy. Lactation, pregnancy, other autoimmune disease or uncontrolled infection led to exclusion of patients. 8.5 to 10 ml of fresh peripheral blood supplied the PBMCs. V was clipped by 3 bases and J by 4 bases, with 10 bases between them. Germline-derived CDR1 and CDR2 are LGHDT and YNNKEL (reference sequence). The CDR3 runs to 14 residues. Amplified TCR beta CDR3 regions came from RNA transcripts. TCR CDR3 underwent first-round RT-PCR with the HTBI primer set. One entry per CDR3 protein, called by TCRdb with MiXCR from the multiplex PCR reads. The table includes 300,000 or so distinct CDR3 sequences, roughly 20% detected once.

The chain links TRBV3-1 to TRBJ1-5; possibly TRBD1 for D (5 bases). The sample comprised blood. The clonotype comes from a woman aged 50 to 60 with Graves' hyperthyroidism. The CDR3 region has the DNA TGTGCCAGCAGCCAGCGGGGCGTTAATCAGCCCCAGCATTTT. Its translation: CASSQRGVNQPQHF. The full variable domain, with the rest looked up from reference TRBV3-1 and TRBJ1-5, is DTAVSQTPKYLVTQMGNDKSIKCEQNLGHDTMYWYKQDSKKFLKIMFSYNNKELIINETVPNRFSPKSPDKAHLNLHINSLELGDSAVYFCASSQRGVNQPQHFGDGTRLSIL.